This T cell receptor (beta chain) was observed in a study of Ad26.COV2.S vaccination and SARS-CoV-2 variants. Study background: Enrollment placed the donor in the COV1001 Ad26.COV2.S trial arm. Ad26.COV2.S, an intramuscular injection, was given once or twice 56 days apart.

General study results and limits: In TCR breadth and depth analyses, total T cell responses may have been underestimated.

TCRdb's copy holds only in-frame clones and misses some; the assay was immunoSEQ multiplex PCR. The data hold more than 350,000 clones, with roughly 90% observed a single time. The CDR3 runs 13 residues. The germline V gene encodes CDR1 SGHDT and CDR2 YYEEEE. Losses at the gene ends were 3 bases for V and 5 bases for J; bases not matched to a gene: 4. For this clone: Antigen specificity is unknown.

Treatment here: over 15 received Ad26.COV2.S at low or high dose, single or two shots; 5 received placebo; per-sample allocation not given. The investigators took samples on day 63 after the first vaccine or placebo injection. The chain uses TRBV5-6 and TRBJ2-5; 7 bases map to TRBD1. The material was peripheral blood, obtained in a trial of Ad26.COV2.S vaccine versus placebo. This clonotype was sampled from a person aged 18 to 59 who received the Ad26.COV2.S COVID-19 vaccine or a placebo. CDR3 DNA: TGTGCCAGCAGCTCGACAGGGCGGGAGACCCAGTACTTC. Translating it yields CASSSTGRETQYF.